This passage covers 8 T cell receptor beta chains from one sample sequenced in a study of vaccination and CD4 T cells after COVID-19. TCRdb re-called the PCR reads with MiXCR, one entry per CDR3 protein. The table shows about 18,000 distinct CDR3 sequences, with 60% to 75% occurring only once. This material consisted of CD4+ T cells from blood, taken after SARS-CoV-2 vaccination. These receptors all stem from a human donor who had recovered from COVID-19.

The V and J genes are TRBV29-1 and TRBJ1-2; TRBD1 matches at 8 bases. The CDR3 extends over 13 amino acids. J gave up 7 bases and V 3 bases, and 7 bases lay outside the gene matches. Germline V gene sequence: CDR1 SQVTM, CDR2 ANQGSEA. This CDR3 is CSVDLGQGSGYTF. CDR3 in DNA: TGCAGCGTTGACTTAGGACAGGGAAGTGGCTACACCTTC.

The CDR3 region is CSASSGEGVYEQYF. In DNA, the CDR3 is TGCAGTGCTAGCTCGGGGGAGGGGGTCTACGAGCAGTACTTC. The chain employs TRBV20-1 and TRBJ2-7; perhaps TRBD2 as D (7 bases). Germline CDR1 reads DFQATT; CDR2 reads SNEGSKA (reference sequence). Trimming took 3 bases from V and 3 from J, leaving 15 bases between them. The CDR3 runs to 14 residues.

The CDR3 DNA reads TGTGCCAGTAGCGAAGCGGGGGCGGGACAAGAGACCCAGTACTTC. Translated: CASSEAGAGQETQYF. The chain employs TRBV19 and TRBJ2-5, with 8 positions matching TRBD2. V shed 6 bases, J shed 2 bases, and the junction held 8 bases outside the gene matches. The V gene's germline CDR1 is LNHDA and CDR2 SQIVND (reference sequence). The CDR3 has 15 residues.

The rearrangement links TRBV10-3 to TRBJ2-5, with D possibly TRBD2 on 6 matching bases. Trimming took 3 bases from V and 4 from J, leaving 15 bases between them. CDR3 length equals 15 residues. Germline values: CDR1 ENHRY, CDR2 SYGVKD. The chain's CDR3 is CAISEGLTRGETQYF. CDR3 sequence (DNA): TGTGCCATCAGTGAAGGACTCACGCGGGGAGAGACCCAGTACTTC.

The rearrangement joins TRBV15 to TRBJ1-4; no firm D call. CDR1 and CDR2 from the germline V gene are LNHNV and YYDKDF (reference sequence). CDR3 size: 16 residues. Trimming pared 1 base from V and 0 bases from J, leaving 9 bases between. This chain's CDR3 is CATSRGQAATNEKLFF. The CDR3 region has the DNA TGTGCCACCAGCAGAGGGCAGGCTGCAACTAATGAAAAACTGTTTTTT.

The chain has TRBV24-1 and TRBJ2-5, with TRBD2 matching over 7 bases. The CDR3 contains 14 residues. Losses at the gene ends were 8 bases for V and 0 bases for J; bases not matched to a gene: 5. Germline CDR1 reads KGHDR; CDR2 reads SFDVKD. CDR3: CATNAGEYQETQYF. DNA for the CDR3: TGTGCCACCAACGCGGGGGAGTACCAAGAGACCCAGTACTTC.

The J gene is TRBJ1-5, the V gene TRBV6-1; D gene ambiguous. This CDR3 comprises 14 residues. V was clipped by 2 bases and J by 3 bases, with 8 bases between them. The germline V gene encodes CDR1 MNHNS and CDR2 SASEGT. In nucleotides, the CDR3 is TGTGCCAGCAGTGAACGAGCTAACAATCAGCCCCAGCATTTT. It specifies CASSERANNQPQHF.

The V and J genes are TRBV2 and TRBJ1-1, with D tentatively TRBD1 (5 bases). The length of the CDR3 is 12 residues. From germline, CDR1 is SNHLY and CDR2 FYNNEI. V dropped 7 bases and J dropped 5 bases, with 11 bases sitting between them. This CDR3 reads CASMYRQTEAFF. The DNA of the CDR3 is TGTGCCAGCATGTACAGACAGACTGAAGCTTTCTTT.